This T cell receptor (beta chain) was sequenced during a study of cytomegalovirus exposure and HLA in healthy donors. Across the whole study: Previous work identified some 120 million unique TCR beta sequences from around 170 million T cells.

Study-wide points: Investigators reported 164 TCR beta chains as tied to cytomegalovirus. The dataset shows that most TCR sequences were rare, while some public TCRs occurred in many donors.

In regard to this clone: Its antigen is currently unknown.

This CDR3 is built from 14 residues. Germline V gives CDR1 MNHNS, CDR2 SASEGT. The V and J ends lost 0 bases and 0 bases respectively, with 3 bases between them. The primer mix had 60 Vbeta and 13 Jbeta primers. Methods used by the authors: Counted up in a later analysis, unique TCR beta chains came to some 80 million, with around 11 million shared. TCRdb's copy holds only in-frame clones and misses some; the assay was immunoSEQ multiplex PCR. V, J and clone size derive from that table, while D and trimming were established from the DNA sequence. This table has 130,000 or so clones, about 77% appearing once.

This chain joins TRBV6-1 and TRBJ1-3; D is unresolved. The sequence was collected from a woman aged 40 to 50 in good health and CMV-seronegative. Sample: PBMCs. CDR3 sequence: CASSEANSGNTIYF. The CDR3 DNA sequence: TGTGCCAGCAGTGAAGCTAACTCTGGAAACACCATATATTTT.